This entry features one T cell receptor (beta chain) sequence. This specimen comes from a study of blood T cell repertoires in COVID-19. Libraries were prepared by immunoSEQ multiplex PCR; TCRdb keeps only in-frame clonotypes and omits some of them. The sample lists 55,000 to 75,000 clones, about 80% seen once, with 35% to 45% in the top ten. The CDR3 has 15 residues. The junction had 4 bases not matched to a gene; V was cut back by 0 bases and J by 2 bases. From germline, CDR1 is SGHRS and CDR2 YFSETQ. The chain has TRBV5-1 and TRBJ1-2; 7 bases align to TRBD1. The sequence was collected from a woman aged 70-85 years with acute or convalescent COVID-19. The sequencing input was peripheral blood. The CDR3 protein is CASSLVPGQNYGYTF. The CDR3 DNA sequence: TGCGCCAGCAGCTTGGTTCCGGGACAGAACTATGGCTACACCTTC.